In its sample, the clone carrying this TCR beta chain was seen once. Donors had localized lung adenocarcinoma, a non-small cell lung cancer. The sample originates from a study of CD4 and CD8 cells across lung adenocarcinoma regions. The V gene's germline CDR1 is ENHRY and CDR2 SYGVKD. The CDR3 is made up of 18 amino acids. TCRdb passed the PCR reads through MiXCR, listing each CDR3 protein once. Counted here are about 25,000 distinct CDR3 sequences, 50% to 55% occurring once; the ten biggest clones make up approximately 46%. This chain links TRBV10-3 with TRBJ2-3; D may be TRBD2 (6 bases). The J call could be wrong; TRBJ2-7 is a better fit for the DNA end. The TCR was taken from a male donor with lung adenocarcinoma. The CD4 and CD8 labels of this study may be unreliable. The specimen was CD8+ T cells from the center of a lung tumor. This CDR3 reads CAIRSMGGREGDQDTQYF. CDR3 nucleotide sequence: TGTGCCATCAGGAGCATGGGGGGACGGGAAGGGGACCAAGATACGCAGTACTTC.